What follows are 27 T cell receptor beta chains derived from one specimen sequenced in a study of identical twins. TCRdb redid the calling of the 5' RACE reads with MiXCR, one entry per CDR3 protein. Among around 370,000 distinct CDR3 sequences listed, approximately 8.7% were seen once. Sample: naive T cells sorted from blood. The receptors stem from a woman between 45 and 65 years old in good health.

The chain is built from TRBV3-1 and TRBJ2-3; TRBD1 matches at 7 bases. The CDR3 is 15 residues long. The ends lost 1 base at V and 4 bases at J; junction bases unmatched: 5. Germline V CDR1 and CDR2: LGHDT, YNNKEL (reference sequence). The CDR3 sequence: CASSQGTGVADTQYF. CDR3 in DNA: TGTGCCAGCAGCCAAGGCACAGGGGTGGCAGATACGCAGTATTTT.

The chain combines TRBV19 with TRBJ2-1, with 14 bases matching TRBD2. From germline, CDR1 is LNHDA and CDR2 SQIVND (reference sequence). This CDR3 region has 18 residues. The ends lost 1 base at V and 1 base at J; junction bases unmatched: 3. The CDR3 reads CASSIGLAGGRSYNEQFF. CDR3 coding DNA: TGTGCCAGTAGTATAGGACTAGCGGGAGGGAGGTCCTACAATGAGCAGTTCTTC. Variable domain in full (rest from reference TRBV19 and TRBJ2-1): DGGITQSPKYLFRKEGQNVTLSCEQNLNHDAMYWYRQDPGQGLRLIYYSQIVNDFQKGDIAEGYSVSREKKESFPLTVTSAQKNPTAFYLCASSIGLAGGRSYNEQFFGPGTRLTVL.

This clonotype has just a few counts. The chain has TRBV5-1 and TRBJ2-7; D gene ambiguous. The CDR3 runs 13 residues. Trimming stripped 0 bases from V and 7 bases from J, with 11 bases between. Germline V gives CDR1 SGHRS, CDR2 YFSETQ. The CDR3 DNA sequence: TGCGCCAGCAGCTTGGCCTCGTCTAATGAGCAGTACTTC. It codes for CASSLASSNEQYF.

There are many counts of this clonotype. V gene TRBV12-3 or TRBV12-4 combines with J gene TRBJ2-7; D could derive from TRBD1 or TRBD2 (6 bases each). CDR3 size: 15 residues. Trimming left V 8 bases short and J 6 bases short, with 23 bases between. In DNA, the CDR3 is TGTGCCAGCGGGAGGAACCTAGGGGGTTTGGTCGAGCAGTACTTC. Translated, it gives CASGRNLGGLVEQYF.

This clonotype was seen ten or more times. J is TRBJ2-1 and V is TRBV5-1, with D unresolved. CDR3 length: 14 amino acids. Germline assignment: CDR1 SGHRS and CDR2 YFSETQ. Trimming took 0 bases from V and 6 from J, leaving 10 bases between them. The CDR3 spells CASSLVGATNEQFF. The CDR3, as DNA: TGCGCCAGCAGCTTGGTGGGCGCAACCAATGAGCAGTTCTTC.

This clonotype was seen ten or more times. The chain has TRBV12-5 and TRBJ1-1; D perhaps matches TRBD1 (6 bases). The CDR3 spans 13 residues. Trimming stripped 6 bases from V and 4 bases from J, with 12 bases between. From germline, CDR1 is LGHNT and CDR2 FRNRAP. The CDR3, as DNA: TGTGCTAGTGGCACTTCAGGGGTCACTGAAGCTTTCTTT. Its protein product is CASGTSGVTEAFF.

The chain employs TRBV11-3 and TRBJ2-1; D call uncertain. CDR1 and CDR2 from the germline V gene are SGHNT and YENEEA. Trimming left V 1 base short and J 9 bases short, with 10 bases between. The CDR3 extends over 13 amino acids. CDR3 in amino acids: CASSLGPLGEQFF. CDR3 in DNA: TGTGCCAGCAGCTTAGGCCCCCTAGGTGAGCAGTTCTTC.

The V gene is TRBV5-4, the J gene TRBJ2-5; 7 positions match TRBD2. V shed 6 bases and J 1 base; nucleotides not matched to a gene: 6. CDR1 is SGHNT, CDR2 YYREEE, per germline (reference sequence). CDR3 length equals 14 residues. This chain's CDR3 is CASKRDELQETQYF. CDR3 sequence (DNA): TGTGCCAGCAAGCGGGACGAACTCCAAGAGACCCAGTACTTC.

The J gene is TRBJ2-3, the V gene TRBV2; D perhaps matches TRBD2 (6 bases). The CDR3 spans 17 residues. Deletions cut 7 bases from V and 0 bases from J, with 20 bases between. CDR1 and CDR2 from the germline V gene are SNHLY and FYNNEI. The CDR3 DNA follows: TGTGCCAGCATAGGAGGGGTAGCGGTTTACAGCACAGATACGCAGTATTTT. Translation: CASIGGVAVYSTDTQYF.

The J gene is TRBJ2-1, the V gene TRBV29-1; D gene uncertain. Trimming cost V 6 bases and J 4 bases, with 16 bases left between them. The CDR3 extends over 14 amino acids. Germline lookup yields CDR1 SQVTM and CDR2 ANQGSEA. The CDR3 region is CSVYWDGLYNEQFF. CDR3 in DNA: TGCAGCGTATACTGGGATGGGCTTTACAATGAGCAGTTCTTC.

The chain recombines TRBV20-1 with TRBJ2-5; 8 bases fit TRBD1. Germline V gene sequence: CDR1 DFQATT, CDR2 SNEGSKA (reference sequence). This CDR3 region has 15 residues. Unmatched junction bases numbered 7, after V lost 0 bases and J lost 4 bases. The DNA for the CDR3 is TGCAGTGCTAGAGATCCGGGGACAGGACTAGAGACCCAGTACTTC. It yields the protein CSARDPGTGLETQYF.

This clonotype was detected a few times. The chain recombines TRBV10-3 with TRBJ2-7, with 12 bases matching TRBD2. V shed 6 bases and J 3 bases; nucleotides not matched to a gene: 6. CDR1 and CDR2 from the germline V gene are ENHRY and SYGVKD. This CDR3 region has 15 residues. The CDR3 region is CAIRKRTSGNYEQYV. CDR3 bases: TGTGCCATCAGGAAACGGACTAGCGGGAACTACGAGCAGTACGTC.

In this sample, this clonotype turned up a few times. This sequence joins TRBV11-2 and TRBJ2-7, with D unclear. The CDR3 loop spans 11 amino acids. The V gene's germline CDR1 is SGHAT and CDR2 FQNNGV. Trimming cost V 5 bases and J 4 bases, with 6 bases left between them. The CDR3 sequence: CASSHIYEQYV. CDR3 nucleotide sequence: TGTGCCAGCAGCCATATTTACGAGCAGTACGTC.

V is TRBV29-1 and J is TRBJ2-2; D is unclear. The V gene lost 0 bases and the J gene lost 3 bases, with 5 bases spanning the gap. CDR1 is SQVTM and CDR2 is ANQGSEA in the germline V gene. The CDR3 runs 13 residues. CDR3 in DNA: TGCAGCGTTGAAGACATTCACACCGGGGAGCTGTTTTTT. Amino acid sequence: CSVEDIHTGELFF.

This clonotype was seen many times. The rearrangement links TRBV6-4 to TRBJ2-1, with 10 bases lining up with TRBD2. The CDR3 is made up of 13 amino acids. Per the germline V gene, CDR1 is MRHNA and CDR2 is SNTAGT. Unmatched junction bases numbered 7, after V lost 10 bases and J lost 7 bases. This chain's CDR3 is CATGTSGENEQFF. The CDR3 bases are TGTGCCACCGGTACTAGCGGGGAAAATGAGCAGTTCTTC.

The chain employs TRBV4-1 and TRBJ2-7, with a weak D call TRBD2 (5 bases). With 0 bases removed from V and 6 bases from J, the gap between germline ends came to 15 bases. The CDR3 spans 15 residues. CDR1 is MGHRA and CDR2 is YSYEKL in the germline V gene. CDR3 residues: CASSQDPDYAFEQYF. The CDR3, as DNA: TGCGCCAGCAGCCAAGATCCTGACTACGCTTTCGAGCAGTACTTC.

This clonotype has a handful of counts. The rearrangement links TRBV7-2 to TRBJ2-1; D is uncertain. CDR3 size: 16 residues. V was clipped by 0 bases and J by 3 bases, with 12 bases between them. The germline CDR1 and CDR2 sequences are SGHTA and FQGNSA. The CDR3 spells CASSLAYRFDYNEQFF. In DNA, the CDR3 is TGTGCCAGCAGCTTAGCGTACCGATTCGACTACAATGAGCAGTTCTTC.

This clonotype was seen more than once but under ten times. This rearrangement joins TRBV5-1 to TRBJ2-3, with D perhaps matching TRBD1 or TRBD2 (5 bases each). The V and J ends lost 0 bases and 2 bases respectively, with 10 bases between them. This CDR3 region has 15 residues. Per germline, CDR1 SGHRS and CDR2 YFSETQ. CDR3 in amino acids: CASSLVGDNTDTQYF. For the CDR3, the DNA is TGCGCCAGCAGCTTGGTGGGGGATAACACAGATACGCAGTATTTT.

The chain has TRBV5-1 and TRBJ2-5; D may be TRBD1 (6 bases). Germline V gene sequence: CDR1 SGHRS, CDR2 YFSETQ. V was clipped by 4 bases and J by 2 bases, with 24 bases between them. The CDR3 spans 18 residues. In DNA, the CDR3 is TGCGCCAGCAGCCCGAACTTTGGTGGCAGGGGAAAACAAGAGACCCAGTACTTC. Protein product: CASSPNFGGRGKQETQYF.

The rearrangement uses TRBV6-6 and TRBJ1-6; weak D call: TRBD1 (5 bases). There are 14 residues in the CDR3. From germline, CDR1 is MNHNY and CDR2 SVGAGI (reference sequence). The ends were cut back, 9 bases at V and 5 bases at J, with 14 bases in the middle. The CDR3 DNA reads as TGTGCCAGTCGCCGAGCGGGGGATAATTCACCCCTCCACTTT. This gives the protein CASRRAGDNSPLHF.

This clonotype has only a few counts. V gene TRBV5-1 combines with J gene TRBJ2-1, with 7 bases lining up with TRBD1. The CDR3 contains 16 residues. The trim removed 3 bases at V and 6 bases at J, leaving 12 bases unmatched. The germline V gene has CDR1 SGHRS and CDR2 YFSETQ. CDR3 region: CASSYLNRGRFNEQFF. The CDR3 DNA follows: TGCGCCAGCAGCTACCTAAACAGGGGACGCTTCAATGAGCAGTTCTTC.

This clonotype was detected a few times. This chain links TRBV7-8 with TRBJ2-2; the D is unclear. The CDR3 runs to 16 residues. CDR1 and CDR2 from the germline V gene are SGHVS and FQNEAQ. Trimming cost V 6 bases and J 0 bases, with 14 bases left between them. Here the CDR3 reads CASRPPDLANTGELFF. CDR3 DNA sequence: TGTGCCAGCAGGCCTCCGGACCTCGCGAACACCGGGGAGCTGTTTTTT.

There are many counts of this clonotype. The rearrangement links TRBV12-3 or TRBV12-4 to TRBJ1-2, with D unresolved. The CDR3 runs to 12 residues. V was trimmed by 5 bases and J by 8 bases, leaving 12 bases between them. The CDR3 DNA sequence: TGTGCCAGCAGTGACGGACCACAGGGCTACACCTTC. Amino acids: CASSDGPQGYTF.

J is TRBJ2-7 and V is TRBV10-3; D unclear. The CDR3 contains 12 residues. Germline loops: CDR1 ENHRY, CDR2 SYGVKD. V lost 3 bases and J lost 3, with 6 bases in between. CDR3 coding DNA: TGTGCCATCAGTGAAACGCTCTACGAGCAGTACGTC. This gives the protein CAISETLYEQYV.

This clonotype appeared many times. The V call is TRBV28, the J call TRBJ2-5; 11 bases fit TRBD1. The CDR3 sequence is 15 residues long. V gave up 3 bases and J gave up 5 bases; unmatched junction bases: 5. The germline V gene encodes CDR1 MDHEN and CDR2 SYDVKM. The CDR3 region is CASSFRTGGKETQYF. CDR3 DNA: TGTGCCAGCAGTTTCCGGACAGGGGGCAAGGAGACCCAGTACTTC.

This clonotype was seen repeatedly, ten times or more. The V gene is TRBV10-3, the J gene TRBJ1-5; no clear D. The CDR3 consists of 16 residues. The V end was cut by 2 bases, the J end by 2 bases, with 13 bases between. Germline lookup yields CDR1 ENHRY and CDR2 SYGVKD. Here the CDR3 reads CAISERVLRGNQPQHF. Written as DNA, the CDR3 is TGTGCCATCAGTGAGCGGGTCTTAAGGGGCAATCAGCCCCAGCATTTT.

This clonotype was counted many times. Written as DNA, the CDR3 is TGTGCCAGCAGTTACTGGGCGGGAGGCCTTAGCACAGATACGCAGTATTTT. Its protein is CASSYWAGGLSTDTQYF. The V call is TRBV12-3 or TRBV12-4, the J call TRBJ2-3, with 8 bases identical to TRBD2. There are 17 residues in the CDR3. The V segment lost 4 bases and the J segment 0 bases; nucleotides outside the gene matches: 9.